Below, 30 T cell receptor beta chains from the same sample are listed, as sequenced in a study of blood T cell repertoires in COVID-19. Using immunoSEQ multiplex PCR, the repertoire was profiled, and TCRdb retains in-frame clones only, with some absent. The sample contains about 270,000 clones, 80% to 85% of which appear only once. The sequenced sample consisted of peripheral blood. These receptors came from a woman aged 60 to 75 with active or convalescent COVID-19.

The chain is built from TRBV6-5 and TRBJ2-5, with 10 bases matching TRBD2. V shed 7 bases and J 5 bases; nucleotides not matched to a gene: 10. The CDR3 covers 15 residues. Germline loops: CDR1 MNHEY, CDR2 SVGAGI. CDR3 coding DNA: TGTGCCAGCACCAGAACCAGCGGGGGGGCGGAGACCCAGTACTTC. As protein: CASTRTSGGAETQYF.

The rearrangement uses TRBV30 and TRBJ1-2; no clear D. The germline V gene has CDR1 GTSNPN and CDR2 SVGIG (reference sequence). V lost 0 bases and J 8 bases, leaving 13 bases between the germline ends. The CDR3 covers 13 residues. This CDR3 is CAWSVAVDGGYTF. CDR3 nucleotide sequence: TGTGCCTGGAGTGTGGCGGTAGATGGCGGCTACACCTTC.

The chain combines TRBV5-4 with TRBJ1-3, with D perhaps matching TRBD1 (5 bases). This CDR3 has 16 residues. Trimming took 5 bases from V and 0 from J, leaving 15 bases between them. Germline V gene lookup returns CDR1 SGHNT and CDR2 YYREEE (reference sequence). The CDR3 region is CASRRQGGSSGNTIYF. The CDR3 coding sequence is TGTGCCAGCAGGAGGCAGGGCGGGAGCTCTGGAAACACCATATATTTT.

In its sample, this clone was seen once. The genes are TRBV19 and TRBJ2-1; D is unresolved. Germline V lookup: CDR1 LNHDA, CDR2 SQIVND (reference sequence). The CDR3 contains 15 residues. Trimming pared 6 bases from V and 0 bases from J, leaving 12 bases between. The CDR3 DNA is TGTGCCAGTAGCTTACTCCCGAGCTCCTACAATGAGCAGTTCTTC. It specifies CASSLLPSSYNEQFF.

The gene calls are TRBV6-5 and TRBJ2-3, with D perhaps matching TRBD2 (7 bases). This CDR3 comprises 16 residues. V was trimmed by 3 bases and J by 1 base, leaving 14 bases between them. The germline gives CDR1 MNHEY, CDR2 SVGAGI. The CDR3: CASSYLEGGGTDTQYF. The CDR3 DNA reads TGTGCCAGCAGTTATTTGGAGGGGGGGGGCACAGATACGCAGTATTTT.

The gene calls are TRBV28 and TRBJ2-1, with 11 nucleotides matching TRBD2. Unmatched junction bases numbered 1, after V lost 6 bases and J lost 0 bases. The CDR3 sequence is 15 residues long. Germline V lookup: CDR1 MDHEN, CDR2 SYDVKM. This CDR3 reads CASRLAGVSYNEQFF. In DNA, the CDR3 is TGTGCCAGCAGACTAGCGGGGGTCTCCTACAATGAGCAGTTCTTC.

The gene calls are TRBV7-9 and TRBJ1-6, with D maybe TRBD1 (5 bases). The CDR3 spans 14 residues. The germline V gene encodes CDR1 SEHNR and CDR2 FQNEAQ (reference sequence). With 2 bases removed from V and 9 bases from J, the gap between germline ends came to 11 bases. CDR3 bases: TGTGCCAGCAGCTTAAGTACAGGCAGTTCACCCCTCCACTTT. Residues: CASSLSTGSSPLHF.

The V and J genes are TRBV11-2 and TRBJ1-1, with D unresolved. Germline lookup yields CDR1 SGHAT and CDR2 FQNNGV. CDR3 length: 17 residues. The V end lost 1 base, the J end lost 0 bases, and 15 bases lay between the germline ends. The CDR3 nucleotides are TGTGCCAGCAGCTTAGTAGGCGGCCAGATCATGAACACTGAAGCTTTCTTT. Amino acid sequence: CASSLVGGQIMNTEAFF.

The chain uses TRBV27 and TRBJ1-2, with 7 bases that match TRBD1. The length of the CDR3 is 16 residues. V lost 2 bases and J lost 4; bases outside the gene matches: 10. The germline CDR1 and CDR2 sequences are MNHEY and SMNVEV (reference sequence). The chain's CDR3 is CASSLSSTGQPYGYTF. The CDR3 DNA sequence: TGTGCCAGCAGTTTAAGCTCAACGGGACAGCCCTATGGCTACACCTTC.

The V call is TRBV6-1, the J call TRBJ1-5; D is uncertain. Germline CDR1 MNHNS, CDR2 SASEGT. V lost 0 bases and J lost 12, with 9 bases in between. This CDR3 region has 12 residues. This CDR3 reads CASSEAGMVQHF. The CDR3 DNA is TGTGCCAGCAGTGAAGCCGGGATGGTCCAGCATTTT.

The chain uses TRBV7-9 and TRBJ2-7, with 15 positions matching TRBD2. J gave up 6 bases and V 5 bases, and 2 bases lay outside the gene matches. The germline V gene encodes CDR1 SEHNR and CDR2 FQNEAQ (reference sequence). The CDR3 runs to 14 residues. This chain's CDR3 is CASSRTSGGAEQYF. CDR3 DNA sequence: TGTGCCAGCAGCCGGACTAGCGGGGGGGCCGAGCAGTACTTC.

This chain uses TRBV13 with TRBJ2-7; the match to TRBD2 covers 9 bases. The V gene's germline CDR1 is PRHDT and CDR2 FYEKMQ (reference sequence). The CDR3 loop spans 18 amino acids. The trim removed 2 bases at V and 1 base at J, leaving 12 bases unmatched. The CDR3 region has the DNA TGTGCCAGCAGCTTAAAACCCAGCGGGGGGCCTCGGTCCTACGAGCAGTACTTC. Amino acids: CASSLKPSGGPRSYEQYF. Using reference TRBV13 and TRBJ2-7 for the parts outside the CDR3, the full variable domain is AAGVIQSPRHLIKEKRETATLKCYPIPRHDTVYWYQQGPGQDPQFLISFYEKMQSDKGSIPDRFSAQQFSDYHSELNMSSLELGDSALYFCASSLKPSGGPRSYEQYFGPGTRLTVT.

The chain couples TRBV19 to TRBJ1-5; 8 bases fit TRBD1. Germline V gene lookup returns CDR1 LNHDA and CDR2 SQIVND (reference sequence). V dropped 3 bases and J dropped 4; count of bases not matched to a gene: 5. This CDR3 comprises 15 residues. The CDR3, as DNA: TGTGCCAGTAGTATCGGACAGGGTGTGAATCAGCCCCAGCATTTT. Its protein is CASSIGQGVNQPQHF.

The gene calls are TRBV5-6 and TRBJ1-5; D possibly corresponds to TRBD1 (6 bases). Germline values: CDR1 SGHDT, CDR2 YYEEEE. V dropped 4 bases and J dropped 12 bases, with 14 bases sitting between them. This CDR3 is 12 amino acids long. CDR3 sequence reads: CASSAGGTLQHF. CDR3 coding DNA: TGTGCCAGCAGCGCCGGGGGGACACTCCAGCATTTT.

The chain is built from TRBV10-3 and TRBJ1-2; D is perhaps TRBD1 (5 bases). Germline V gene sequence: CDR1 ENHRY, CDR2 SYGVKD. Trimming stripped 8 bases from V and 3 bases from J, with 10 bases between. This CDR3 is 12 amino acids long. As DNA, the CDR3 is TGTGCCATCCGGGGGGTTGACTATGGCTACACCTTC. It yields the protein CAIRGVDYGYTF.

This chain connects TRBV3-1 (or the pseudogene TRBV3-2) to TRBJ2-7, with D maybe TRBD2 (6 bases). This CDR3 is built from 11 residues. In germline, CDR1 is LGHDT, CDR2 YNNKEL (reference sequence). The ends were cut back, 4 bases at V and 6 bases at J, with 7 bases in the middle. The CDR3 bases are TGTGCCAGCAGCCGGGGGGTCGAGCAGTACTTC. Protein: CASSRGVEQYF.

The chain recombines TRBV9 with TRBJ1-2; maybe TRBD1 (5 bases). V dropped 3 bases and J dropped 8 bases, with 17 bases sitting between them. The length of the CDR3 is 14 residues. CDR1 and CDR2 (germline): SGDLS, YYNGEE. In nucleotides, the CDR3 is TGTGCCAGCAGCGGGCCGGAGACCGGGGGAGGCTACACCTTC. Encoded protein: CASSGPETGGGYTF.

CDR3 sequence reads: CASSRQRGVGNEQFF. CDR3 coding DNA: TGTGCCAGCAGTCGGCAGCGGGGGGTAGGTAATGAGCAGTTCTTC. V gene TRBV27 combines with J gene TRBJ2-1; 9 bases line up with TRBD2. This CDR3 spans 15 amino acids. The ends lost 5 bases at V and 7 bases at J; junction bases unmatched: 9. Germline values: CDR1 MNHEY, CDR2 SMNVEV (reference sequence).

The rearrangement joins TRBV2 to TRBJ2-4; maybe TRBD1 (6 bases). The CDR3 runs 12 residues. Germline V CDR1 and CDR2: SNHLY, FYNNEI. Trimming stripped 5 bases from V and 6 bases from J, with 8 bases between. The CDR3 DNA is TGTGCCAGCAGTATGGACAGAAACATTCAGTACTTC. Its protein product is CASSMDRNIQYF. Complete variable domain (other parts from reference TRBV2 and TRBJ2-4): EPEVTQTPSHQVTQMGQEVILRCVPISNHLYFYWYRQILGQKVEFLVSFYNNEISEKSEIFDDQFSVERPDGSNFTLKIRSTKLEDSAMYFCASSMDRNIQYFGAGTRLSVL.

This chain uses TRBV9 with TRBJ2-3; TRBD1 matches at 7 bases. V gave up 0 bases and J gave up 6 bases; unmatched junction bases: 7. The CDR3 consists of 15 residues. Germline V gives CDR1 SGDLS, CDR2 YYNGEE. Here the CDR3 reads CASSVERGGWDTQYF. The CDR3, as DNA: TGTGCCAGCAGCGTAGAAAGAGGGGGCTGGGATACGCAGTATTTT.

This rearrangement joins TRBV5-5 to TRBJ1-1; the D is unclear. Looked up from germline, CDR1 is SGHKS and CDR2 is YYEKEE (reference sequence). The CDR3 has 13 residues. The V end was cut by 2 bases, the J end by 5 bases, with 10 bases between. The CDR3 reads CASSFSPGTEAFF. As DNA, the CDR3 is TGTGCCAGCAGCTTCTCACCGGGGACTGAAGCTTTCTTT. Supplemented by reference TRBV5-5 and TRBJ1-1, the full variable domain reads DAGVTQSPTHLIKTRGQQVTLRCSPISGHKSVSWYQQVLGQGPQFIFQYYEKEERGRGNFPDRFSARQFPNYSSELNVNALLLGDSALYLCASSFSPGTEAFFGQGTRLTVV.

V and J are TRBV14 and TRBJ2-5; a weak D match, TRBD2 (6 bases). Deletions cut 4 bases from V and 2 bases from J, with 8 bases between. In germline, CDR1 is SGHDN, CDR2 FVKESK. This CDR3 is built from 13 residues. CDR3 in amino acids: CASSPGAQETQYF. The CDR3 DNA is TGTGCCAGCAGCCCGGGAGCTCAAGAGACCCAGTACTTC.

The chain uses TRBV5-5 and TRBJ2-3; 10 bases match TRBD2. Germline V gene sequence: CDR1 SGHKS, CDR2 YYEKEE (reference sequence). There are 15 residues in the CDR3. V shed 0 bases and J 4 bases; nucleotides not matched to a gene: 2. The CDR3 DNA sequence: TGTGCCAGCAGCTTGGTACTAGCGGGGTCAGATACGCAGTATTTT. Amino acid sequence: CASSLVLAGSDTQYF.

This clone was observed a few times. The V gene is TRBV9, the J gene TRBJ2-7; perhaps TRBD1 as D (8 bases). V was pared by 4 bases and J by 4 bases, with 18 bases between. Germline CDR1 SGDLS, CDR2 YYNGEE. CDR3 length: 15 residues. As DNA, the CDR3 is TGTGCCAGCAGCCAGAGAGCGGGACAGGCATACGAGCAGTACTTC. It yields the protein CASSQRAGQAYEQYF.

V gene TRBV9 combines with J gene TRBJ2-5; tentative D call: TRBD1 (6 bases). The CDR3 extends over 15 amino acids. Deletions cut 0 bases from V and 1 base from J, with 10 bases between. Germline V gene lookup returns CDR1 SGDLS and CDR2 YYNGEE. CDR3 amino acids: CASSVAGVSQETQYF. As DNA, the CDR3 is TGTGCCAGCAGCGTAGCAGGGGTGAGCCAAGAGACCCAGTACTTC.

This clone was recorded a few times. The genes are TRBV11-2 and TRBJ1-2; the match to TRBD1 covers 7 bases. V gave up 4 bases and J gave up 4 bases; unmatched junction bases: 9. CDR3 size: 15 residues. CDR1 is SGHAT and CDR2 is FQNNGV in the germline V gene. CDR3 protein: CASSYLTGVGYGYTF. CDR3 DNA: TGTGCCAGCAGCTACCTAACAGGGGTTGGCTATGGCTACACCTTC. Full variable domain (rest looked up from reference TRBV11-2 and TRBJ1-2): EAGVAQSPRYKIIEKRQSVAFWCNPISGHATLYWYQQILGQGPKLLIQFQNNGVVDDSQLPKDRFSAERLKGVDSTLKIQPAKLEDSAVYLCASSYLTGVGYGYTFGSGTRLTVV.

CDR3 DNA: TGTGCCAGCGGACAGCTACAAGAGACCCAGTACTTC. It is translated as CASGQLQETQYF. The chain recombines TRBV4-2 with TRBJ2-5, with D perhaps matching TRBD1 (6 bases). The CDR3 is made up of 12 amino acids. V lost 8 bases, J lost 2 bases, and 9 bases lay in between. Germline V gene data show CDR1 as LGHNA and CDR2 as YNFKEQ.

The J gene is TRBJ2-5, the V gene TRBV5-1, with 9 bases lining up with TRBD2. V was clipped by 4 bases and J by 5 bases; unmatched bases: 12. The CDR3 extends over 16 amino acids. From germline, CDR1 is SGHRS and CDR2 YFSETQ. The CDR3 sequence is CASSPRTSALGETQYF. In DNA, the CDR3 is TGCGCCAGCAGCCCTAGGACTAGCGCCTTGGGGGAGACCCAGTACTTC.

The V and J genes are TRBV5-1 and TRBJ2-5; 7 bases fit TRBD1. Germline V gene lookup returns CDR1 SGHRS and CDR2 YFSETQ. The CDR3 totals 14 residues. Losses at the gene ends were 3 bases for V and 3 bases for J; bases not matched to a gene: 5. The CDR3 spells CASSSMTGKETQYF. CDR3 coding DNA: TGCGCCAGCAGCTCGATGACAGGGAAAGAGACCCAGTACTTC.

This chain connects TRBV7-2 to TRBJ2-3; 10 bases are a match to TRBD2. Germline CDR1 SGHTA, CDR2 FQGNSA. V lost 1 base to trimming and J lost 2 bases; unmatched junction nucleotides: 6. The CDR3 is 17 residues long. The CDR3 protein is CASSLGSSGGPTDTQYF. In DNA, the CDR3 is TGTGCCAGCAGCTTAGGTTCTAGCGGGGGTCCCACAGATACGCAGTATTTT.